This is a list of T cell receptor beta chains from one sample in a study of neurological immune-mediated disorders. TCRdb reprocessed the 5' RACE reads with MiXCR, giving one entry per CDR3 protein. Among 60,000 or so distinct CDR3 sequences listed, 10% to 12% were seen once. Sequenced input: PBMCs. All receptors derive from a man between 60 and 75 years old in good health. CDR3s include the opening cysteine and the closing phenylalanine or tryptophan. D genes are given only for firm matches. Rows give clone size only sometimes, using once, few, many, or a class for an expanded clone.

clone size,V gene,CDR3 length,J gene,D gene,CDR3 protein,CDR3 DNA
many,TRBV7-2,15,TRBJ2-4,NA,CASSLGRGRLNIQYF,TGTGCCAGCAGCTTAGGGCGGGGCAGACTAAACATTCAGTACTTC
many,TRBV14,18,TRBJ1-1,NA,CASSQAVRAGGANTEAFF,TGTGCCAGCAGCCAAGCGGTGAGGGCAGGCGGGGCGAACACTGAAGCTTTCTTT
many,TRBV2,15,TRBJ2-5,TRBD2,CASSEALASGETQYF,TGTGCCAGCAGTGAAGCGCTGGCTAGCGGAGAGACCCAGTACTTC
many,TRBV6-5,13,TRBJ1-4,TRBD1,CASSGQGGGGLFF,TGTGCCAGCAGTGGACAGGGGGGAGGGGGACTGTTTTTT
many,TRBV7-8,14,TRBJ2-2,NA,CASSPLRGTGELFF,TGTGCCAGCAGCCCCTTGAGAGGCACCGGGGAGCTGTTTTTT
many,TRBV6-2/TRBV6-3,13,TRBJ1-5,NA,CASRQVGNQPQHF,TGTGCCAGCCGACAGGTCGGCAATCAGCCCCAGCATTTT
many,TRBV20-1,13,TRBJ2-5,TRBD2,CSAWGTSQETQYF,TGCAGTGCATGGGGGACTAGTCAGGAGACCCAGTACTTC
many,TRBV7-9,14,TRBJ1-1,TRBD1,CASSFRQGNTEAFF,TGTGCCAGCAGCTTCAGACAGGGTAACACTGAAGCTTTCTTT
few,TRBV19,14,TRBJ1-5,TRBD1,CASSTGTANQPQHF,TGTGCCAGTAGTACCGGGACAGCAAATCAGCCCCAGCATTTT
many,TRBV3-1,13,TRBJ1-1,NA,CASSLDGGTEAFF,TGTGCCAGCAGCCTAGATGGGGGCACTGAAGCTTTCTTT
NA,TRBV20-1,13,TRBJ2-2,NA,CSTTIDYPGELFF,TGCAGCACCACCATCGACTACCCCGGGGAGCTGTTTTTT
NA,TRBV7-2,17,TRBJ1-2,TRBD1,CASSPHPYPGQGFGYTF,TGTGCCAGCAGCCCTCACCCTTATCCGGGACAGGGATTCGGCTACACCTTC
few,TRBV5-4,16,TRBJ1-2,TRBD1,CASSSVRDRGGYGYTF,TGTGCCAGCAGCTCCGTCCGGGACAGGGGAGGCTATGGCTACACCTTC
many,TRBV5-1,15,TRBJ2-1,NA,CASSQGGEAYNEQFF,TGCGCCAGCAGCCAAGGGGGAGAGGCCTACAATGAGCAGTTCTTC
many,TRBV20-1,17,TRBJ2-3,TRBD2,CSASIGGGVPSTDTQYF,TGCAGTGCTAGTATAGGCGGGGGGGTCCCTAGCACAGATACGCAGTATTTT
NA,TRBV4-3,15,TRBJ2-2,NA,CASSQGQLVTGELFF,TGCGCCAGCAGCCAAGGACAGTTAGTCACCGGGGAGCTGTTTTTT
many,TRBV5-1,14,TRBJ1-4,NA,CASSLGRSNEKLFF,TGCGCCAGCAGCTTGGGACGGAGTAATGAAAAACTGTTTTTT
NA,TRBV27,14,TRBJ1-1,NA,CASSFSRYDTEAFF,TGTGCCAGCAGTTTTTCCAGGTATGACACTGAAGCCTTCTTT
many,TRBV15,15,TRBJ2-1,NA,CATSIPSTGRNEQFF,TGTGCCACCAGCATCCCTTCAACAGGCCGCAATGAGCAGTTCTTC
NA,TRBV6-6,14,TRBJ2-1,TRBD2,CASSYVGGAAEQFF,TGTGCCAGCAGTTACGTCGGGGGGGCCGCTGAGCAGTTCTTC
many,TRBV6-5,15,TRBJ2-2,NA,CASTLGQGRPGELFF,TGTGCCAGCACTTTGGGGCAGGGGCGCCCTGGGGAGCTGTTTTTT
many,TRBV20-1,14,TRBJ1-5,NA,CSARDKKPNQPQHF,TGCAGTGCTAGAGATAAGAAACCGAATCAGCCCCAGCATTTT
many,TRBV7-2,12,TRBJ2-1,NA,CASSLVNTEQFF,TGTGCCAGCAGCTTAGTGAATACTGAGCAGTTCTTC
many,TRBV20-1,13,TRBJ1-1,TRBD1,CRGTNAGGTEAFF,TGCAGGGGAACCAACGCAGGGGGGACTGAAGCTTTCTTT
many,TRBV10-3,12,TRBJ2-7,NA,CAISESLDEQYF,TGTGCCATCAGTGAGTCACTAGACGAGCAGTACTTC
few,TRBV20-1,13,TRBJ1-2,NA,CSVQPPGFGGYTF,TGCAGTGTCCAACCACCGGGATTCGGGGGCTACACCTTC
many,TRBV20-1,15,TRBJ2-1,TRBD2,CSARYAGGRLGEQFF,TGCAGTGCTAGATACGCGGGGGGGAGGTTGGGTGAGCAGTTCTTC
many,TRBV25-1,16,TRBJ1-4,NA,CASSEPTGVMGEKLFF,TGTGCCAGCAGTGAACCCACCGGGGTTATGGGTGAAAAACTGTTTTTT
many,TRBV11-2,16,TRBJ2-1,TRBD2,CASSLGGLAGANEQFF,TGTGCCAGCAGCTTAGGAGGACTAGCGGGGGCAAATGAGCAGTTCTTC
many,TRBV28,15,TRBJ2-7,TRBD1,CASSTDRGSSYEQYF,TGTGCCAGCAGTACCGACAGGGGCTCTTCCTACGAGCAGTACTTC
NA,TRBV3-1,14,TRBJ1-2,TRBD1,CASSVRQGGYGYTF,TGTGCCAGCAGCGTTCGACAGGGGGGCTATGGCTACACCTTC
NA,TRBV11-2,18,TRBJ2-3,NA,CASSLTSIIQIATDTQYF,TGTGCCAGCAGCCTCACCTCTATTATACAGATCGCCACAGATACGCAGTATTTT
NA,TRBV6-2/TRBV6-3,13,TRBJ2-1,NA,CANSLRLDNEQFF,TGTGCCAATAGTCTTCGACTAGACAATGAGCAGTTCTTC
few,TRBV10-3,14,TRBJ2-7,NA,CAISGRSGTYEQYF,TGTGCCATCAGTGGTCGTTCAGGCACCTACGAGCAGTACTTC
many,TRBV30,15,TRBJ2-5,NA,CAWSPQGLAQETQYF,TGTGCCTGGAGCCCCCAGGGGCTAGCGCAAGAGACCCAGTACTTC
many,TRBV6-5,13,TRBJ1-3,NA,CASSGSSGNTIYF,TGTGCCAGCAGTGGTTCCTCTGGAAACACCATATATTTT
many,TRBV9,13,TRBJ1-3,NA,CASSTGRVNTIYF,TGTGCCAGCAGCACGGGGAGGGTCAACACCATATATTTT
many,TRBV12-3/TRBV12-4,11,TRBJ2-7,NA,CASSLSVEQYF,TGTGCCAGCAGTTTGTCGGTCGAGCAGTACTTC
many,TRBV20-1,14,TRBJ2-3,TRBD2,CSPYGGKGTDTQYF,TGCAGTCCATACGGGGGGAAAGGCACAGATACGCAGTATTTT
few,TRBV6-5,13,TRBJ1-2,NA,CASSRGRGYGYTF,TGTGCCAGCAGCCGAGGACGGGGCTATGGCTACACCTTC
many,TRBV7-2,14,TRBJ2-7,NA,CASSLMPRPGEQYF,TGTGCCAGCAGCTTGATGCCACGGCCTGGCGAGCAGTACTTC
many,TRBV11-2,14,TRBJ1-6,TRBD1,CASSGQAGNSPLHF,TGTGCCAGCAGCGGACAGGCTGGAAATTCACCCCTCCACTTT
many,TRBV20-1,15,TRBJ2-1,TRBD1,CSAREQGSSYNEQFF,TGCAGTGCTAGAGAACAGGGGAGCTCCTACAATGAGCAGTTCTTC
many,TRBV6-5,14,TRBJ2-1,TRBD2,CASSYGLAGNEQFF,TGTGCCAGCAGTTACGGCCTAGCGGGCAATGAGCAGTTCTTC
many,TRBV9,15,TRBJ2-7,TRBD2,CASSEGLAETYEQYF,TGTGCCAGCAGCGAAGGACTAGCGGAAACCTACGAGCAGTACTTC
many,TRBV7-9,14,TRBJ1-4,TRBD1,CASHRTGGNEKLFF,TGTGCCAGCCACCGGACAGGGGGCAATGAAAAACTGTTTTTT
many,TRBV20-1,14,TRBJ1-3,NA,CSAGAPGSGNTIYF,TGCAGTGCTGGCGCCCCGGGCTCTGGAAACACCATATATTTT
many,TRBV6-2/TRBV6-3,15,TRBJ1-2,NA,CARGGGHPRNYGYTF,TGTGCCAGGGGGGGAGGACACCCAAGGAACTATGGCTACACCTTC
many,TRBV28,18,TRBJ2-7,TRBD1,CASSPESDRGQMKYEQYF,TGTGCCAGCAGTCCAGAAAGCGACAGGGGGCAAATGAAATACGAGCAGTACTTC
many,TRBV5-1,14,TRBJ2-3,NA,CASSTGKMKDTQYF,TGCGCCAGCAGTACAGGGAAGATGAAAGATACGCAGTATTTT
many,TRBV12-3/TRBV12-4,13,TRBJ2-5,TRBD1,CASTTGWSETQYF,TGTGCCAGCACGACAGGGTGGTCAGAGACCCAGTACTTC
many,TRBV6-5,12,TRBJ2-2,NA,CASSSNTGELFF,TGTGCCAGCAGTTCTAACACCGGGGAGCTGTTTTTT
many,TRBV20-1,11,TRBJ2-1,NA,CSASFLNEQFF,TGCAGTGCTAGTTTCCTCAATGAGCAGTTCTTC
many,TRBV20-1,12,TRBJ1-1,NA,CSALAEYTEAFF,TGCAGTGCCCTGGCCGAATACACTGAAGCTTTCTTT
many,TRBV7-9,14,TRBJ2-3,TRBD1,CASKGQGHTDTQYF,TGTGCCAGCAAGGGACAGGGCCACACAGATACGCAGTATTTT